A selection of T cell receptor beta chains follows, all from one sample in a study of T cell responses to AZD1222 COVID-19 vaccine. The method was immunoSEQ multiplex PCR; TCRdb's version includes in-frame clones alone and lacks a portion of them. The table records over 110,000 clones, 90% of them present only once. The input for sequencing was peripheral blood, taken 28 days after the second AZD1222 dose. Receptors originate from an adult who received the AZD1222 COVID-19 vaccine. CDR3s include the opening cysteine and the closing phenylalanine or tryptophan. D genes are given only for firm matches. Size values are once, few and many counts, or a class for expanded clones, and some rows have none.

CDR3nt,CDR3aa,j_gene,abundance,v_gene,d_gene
TGTGCCAGCAGCGTAGGAGGGGGGGGCACAGATACGCAGTATTTT,CASSVGGGGTDTQYF,TRBJ2-3,-,TRBV9,-
TGTGCCAGCAGTTACTGGGCCGGGGGCGAGGACACCGGGGAGCTGTTTTTT,CASSYWAGGEDTGELFF,TRBJ2-2,-,TRBV6-2/TRBV6-3,-
TGTGCCAGCAGTCCTGGCTCGCAGGGCTATTCACCCCTCCACTTT,CASSPGSQGYSPLHF,TRBJ1-6,-,TRBV6-5,-
TGTGCCAGCAGCCCCGGGAGGCCCTACGAGCAGTACTTC,CASSPGRPYEQYF,TRBJ2-7,-,TRBV5-4,TRBD2
TGTGCCAGTAGTCCGGGACAAGGGGGCAGGCAGTTCTTC,CASSPGQGGRQFF,TRBJ2-1,once,TRBV19,TRBD1
TGTGCCAGCAGTTACTCGAAGCGGCAGGGCTATGGCTACACCTTC,CASSYSKRQGYGYTF,TRBJ1-2,-,TRBV6-5,-
TGTGCCAAGCCCACCCGGGGTGTCCACGAGCAGTACTTC,CAKPTRGVHEQYF,TRBJ2-7,-,TRBV24-1,-
TGTGCCAGTTCTGGGGGGGCGATCACTGAAGCTTTCTTT,CASSGGAITEAFF,TRBJ1-1,-,TRBV12-3/TRBV12-4,-
TGCAGTGCGGTGGGTGACTATGGCTACACCTTC,CSAVGDYGYTF,TRBJ1-2,once,TRBV20-1,-
TGCGCCAGCAGCAGTGACAGGGTGCACACCGGGGAGCTGTTTTTT,CASSSDRVHTGELFF,TRBJ2-2,-,TRBV5-1,TRBD1
TGTGCCAGCAGCGGCGTGACCGGGTCCCGCAACGAGCAGTACTTC,CASSGVTGSRNEQYF,TRBJ2-7,once,TRBV9,-
TGTGCCACCAGCAGGGGCGGCCCCGGGAACACTGAAGCTTTCTTT,CATSRGGPGNTEAFF,TRBJ1-1,few,TRBV15,-
TGTGCCAGTACCCTTGGGCAGCTGAACACTGAAGCTTTCTTT,CASTLGQLNTEAFF,TRBJ1-1,-,TRBV19,-
TGCAGCGTCAGGACAGGGGGAAACACTGAAGCTTTCTTT,CSVRTGGNTEAFF,TRBJ1-1,-,TRBV29-1,TRBD1
TGTGCCAGCAGCTTGGCTTCCCACTCCTACGAGCAGTACTTC,CASSLASHSYEQYF,TRBJ2-7,once,TRBV5-5,-
TGTGCCAGCAGGCCTGGGGGGGTAATTGGAAACACCATATATTTT,CASRPGGVIGNTIYF,TRBJ1-3,-,TRBV28,-
TGTGCCAGCAGTTCAGGGACGAGGAACACTGAAGCTTTCTTT,CASSSGTRNTEAFF,TRBJ1-1,-,TRBV6-5,-
TGTGCCATCAGTGTTGGGACCTCCGCCGAGACCCAGTACTTC,CAISVGTSAETQYF,TRBJ2-5,-,TRBV10-3,-
TGTGCCAGCAGCCTGATGGGAGGGACAATCGGGGGCTACACCTTC,CASSLMGGTIGGYTF,TRBJ1-2,-,TRBV5-4,-
TGTGCCAGCAGCCCGGACAGGATGAACACTGAAGCTTTCTTT,CASSPDRMNTEAFF,TRBJ1-1,once,TRBV3-1/TRBV3-2,TRBD1
TGTGCCAGCAGCCGGGACATTTCGGGACAAAACATTCAGTACTTC,CASSRDISGQNIQYF,TRBJ2-4,-,TRBV6-5,-
TGTGCCAGCAGCCCAGGGGGAAGTCAAGAGACCCAGTACTTC,CASSPGGSQETQYF,TRBJ2-5,-,TRBV28,TRBD1